This T cell receptor (beta chain) originates from a study of blood T cell repertoires in COVID-19. Study details: T cells, B-cell-depleted T cells, or PBMCs supplied cDNA or gDNA.

Germline values: CDR1 ENHRY, CDR2 SYGVKD. This CDR3 is 20 amino acids long. V shed 6 bases and J 4 bases; nucleotides not matched to a gene: 19. In the authors' workflow: Amplification with reference gene primers provided the estimates of nucleated cell counts. TCRdb's table, derived via immunoSEQ multiplex PCR, lists solely in-frame clones and lacks some. Clone size and the V and J calls come from that table; the DNA yielded D and trimming. This sample has roughly 150,000 clones; roughly 77% occur once, and the top ten carry roughly 4.5%. The rearrangement links TRBV10-3 to TRBJ2-3; 13 bases line up with TRBD2. Source material: peripheral blood. The receptor was derived from a man in his 60s with acute or convalescent COVID-19. In DNA, the CDR3 is TGTGCCATCAGACATACACCCACTCGGACTAGCGGGAGAGCCCCAGATACGCAGTATTTT. This encodes CAIRHTPTRTSGRAPDTQYF.